This TCR beta chain was sequenced during a study of blood T cells in healthy people across ages. Study information: Template switching picked up about one barcoded beta molecule for each two T cells.

This CDR3 is 17 amino acids long. CDR1 and CDR2 from the germline V gene are MNHEY and SVGEGT. Trimming stripped 7 bases from V and 4 bases from J, with 25 bases between. A J-beta primer mix and a sample-barcoded 5' primer were used in a second PCR of about 7 to 12 cycles. Each of the cDNA molecules was tagged by a template-switch adaptor with 12 random nucleotides. TCRdb processed the 5' RACE reads anew with MiXCR; each CDR3 protein has one entry. Seen here are about a million distinct CDR3 sequences, 35% to 40% observed once, and the top ten hold approximately 14%. General study findings and limits: Among long-lived donors, naive CD4+ cells were more numerous and diversity higher than in aged donors.

A remark on this clonotype: The target antigen is unknown.

Sequencing was performed on blood. The chain combines TRBV6-2 or TRBV6-3 with TRBJ1-2; a possible D gene is TRBD1 (6 bases). The sequence was collected from a man between 18 and 29 years old in good health. The CDR3 sequence: CASTSAGVQVIRYGYTF. The CDR3 bases are TGTGCCAGCACCTCAGCAGGGGTACAGGTGATTCGCTATGGCTACACCTTC.